The 19 T cell receptor beta chains given below trace back to one sample, sequenced in a study of T-cell memory formation after mild COVID-19. TCRdb reanalysed the 5' RACE reads using MiXCR and keeps one entry per CDR3 protein. The table has hundreds of thousands of distinct CDR3 sequences, about 20% seen once. The sample was PBMCs or a T cell subset sorted from them (not recorded which). These receptors were taken from a man aged 18 to 30 who had mild COVID-19 (a few samples of this study predate the infection). Cell type and time point are not known.

This sequence joins TRBV24-1 and TRBJ2-1; TRBD1 matches 10 bases. The germline gives CDR1 KGHDR, CDR2 SFDVKD. V lost 3 bases, J lost 7 bases, and 2 bases stayed unmatched. The CDR3 totals 14 residues. The CDR3 DNA is TGTGCCACCAGTGATCGGACAGGGGGAAATGAGCAGTTCTTC. It specifies CATSDRTGGNEQFF.

This clonotype was detected many times. The gene calls are TRBV3-1 and TRBJ2-7, with D maybe TRBD2 (6 bases). V shed 4 bases and J shed 2 bases, with 9 bases lying between them. The V gene's germline CDR1 is LGHDT and CDR2 YNNKEL (reference sequence). This CDR3 has 13 residues. As DNA, the CDR3 is TGTGCCAGCAGCCCCGGGGGAGCCTACGAGCAGTACTTC. Translating it yields CASSPGGAYEQYF.

This clonotype was seen a few times. The chain employs TRBV7-9 and TRBJ1-1; the D gene is possibly TRBD1 (5 bases). Between the trimmed V and J ends, which lost 4 bases and 3 bases, there was a span of 15 bases. The CDR3 is 15 amino acids. Germline V gene lookup returns CDR1 SEHNR and CDR2 FQNEAQ (reference sequence). CDR3 DNA sequence: TGTGCCAGCAGCTCTCGTGGGGACGGCCACACTGAAGCTTTCTTT. It yields the protein CASSSRGDGHTEAFF.

Only a few counts were recorded for this clonotype. V usage is TRBV20-1 and J usage is TRBJ1-4; D call uncertain. This CDR3 region has 14 residues. V dropped 1 base and J dropped 8 bases, with 14 bases sitting between them. The germline CDR1 and CDR2 sequences are DFQATT and SNEGSKA (reference sequence). CDR3 sequence: CSARVQARREKLFF. DNA for the CDR3: TGCAGTGCTAGAGTTCAGGCACGGCGGGAAAAACTGTTTTTT.

This clonotype was detected many times. This chain joins TRBV20-1 and TRBJ1-2; D uncertain. The germline V gene encodes CDR1 DFQATT and CDR2 SNEGSKA (reference sequence). V was clipped by 5 bases and J by 2 bases, with 6 bases between them. CDR3 length: 11 residues. CDR3 coding DNA: TGCAGTGCTGCCCAAAACTATGGCTACACCTTC. This translates into CSAAQNYGYTF.

The chain recombines TRBV6-5 with TRBJ1-1; 7 positions match TRBD1. This CDR3 has 14 amino acids. The ends lost 6 bases at V and 1 base at J; junction bases unmatched: 5. Germline V gene data show CDR1 as MNHEY and CDR2 as SVGAGI. The CDR3 spells CASRHGTENTEAFF. CDR3 in DNA: TGTGCCAGCAGACACGGGACAGAGAACACTGAAGCTTTCTTT.

V and J are TRBV4-3 and TRBJ2-1, with D possibly being TRBD1 or TRBD2 (5 bases each). Germline CDR1 and CDR2: LGHNA and YSLEER. The CDR3 has 15 residues. Trimming removed 1 base from V and 3 bases from J, with 10 bases in between. The CDR3 sequence is CASSQALGDYNEQFF. The CDR3 DNA follows: TGCGCCAGCAGCCAAGCGTTGGGGGACTACAATGAGCAGTTCTTC.

The chain has TRBV6-5 and TRBJ1-5; D gene unclear. The V end lost 2 bases, the J end lost 6 bases, and 8 bases lay between the germline ends. In germline, CDR1 is MNHEY, CDR2 SVGAGI. The CDR3 is 13 residues long. Here the CDR3 reads CASSYRESQPQHF. The CDR3 nucleotides read TGTGCCAGCAGTTACAGGGAGAGTCAGCCCCAGCATTTT.

The V call is TRBV20-1, the J call TRBJ1-5; D is perhaps TRBD1 (5 bases). From germline, CDR1 is DFQATT and CDR2 SNEGSKA (reference sequence). The CDR3 runs 14 residues. V was clipped by 3 bases and J by 0 bases, with 9 bases between them. The CDR3 is CSAREGHSNQPQHF. CDR3 in DNA: TGCAGTGCTAGGGAAGGACATAGCAATCAGCCCCAGCATTTT.

V usage is TRBV20-1 and J usage is TRBJ2-7; 7 bases are shared with TRBD2. Germline CDR1 is DFQATT and CDR2 is SNEGSKA (reference sequence). The CDR3 runs to 14 residues. J gave up 3 bases and V 3 bases, and 8 bases lay outside the gene matches. The CDR3 reads CSASSGGLFYEQYF. CDR3 bases: TGCAGTGCTAGTTCCGGGGGACTATTCTACGAGCAGTACTTC.

The chain links TRBV18 to TRBJ1-2; 9 bases map to TRBD1. The length of the CDR3 is 13 residues. CDR1 is KGHSH and CDR2 is LQKENI in the germline V gene. Trimming at V came to 5 bases and at J to 7 bases, leaving 5 bases not matched to a gene. The CDR3 is CASSWDRDGGYTF. The CDR3 DNA reads as TGTGCCAGCTCATGGGACAGGGATGGTGGCTACACCTTC.

Ten or more counts support this clonotype. The chain is built from TRBV7-9 and TRBJ1-1; D is possibly TRBD1 (6 bases). The CDR3 loop spans 15 amino acids. The germline V and J ends were trimmed by 5 bases and 1 base, with 14 bases remaining between them. In germline, CDR1 is SEHNR, CDR2 FQNEAQ (reference sequence). CDR3 loop: CASSPQGYKNTEAFF. CDR3 DNA: TGTGCCAGCAGCCCACAGGGATATAAGAACACTGAAGCTTTCTTT.

The genes are TRBV19 and TRBJ1-2; 7 nucleotides line up with TRBD1. CDR3 length: 14 amino acids. V was clipped by 8 bases and J by 0 bases; unmatched bases: 6. CDR1 LNHDA and CDR2 SQIVND come from the germline V gene (reference sequence). CDR3 nucleotide sequence: TGTGCCAGTGTGTCTCAGGGGGCTAACTATGGCTACACCTTC. The encoded protein is CASVSQGANYGYTF.

This clonotype was picked up a small number of times. This sequence joins TRBV6-5 and TRBJ2-4; D call uncertain. CDR3 length: 13 residues. Trimming removed 5 bases at V and 8 bases at J, with 13 bases between. CDR1 and CDR2 from the germline V gene are MNHEY and SVGAGI. Here the CDR3 DNA reads TGTGCCAGCAGTACCATCCTGGCAGACATTCAGTACTTC. This sequence encodes CASSTILADIQYF.

The chain couples TRBV7-3 to TRBJ2-3, with D possibly being TRBD1 or TRBD2 (5 bases each). Looked up from germline, CDR1 is SGHTA and CDR2 is FQGTGA. The germline V and J ends were trimmed by 3 bases and 9 bases, with 16 bases remaining between them. The CDR3 sequence is 14 residues long. The CDR3 sequence: CASSFNPGPETQYF. CDR3 nucleotides: TGTGCCAGCAGCTTCAACCCGGGGCCGGAGACGCAGTATTTT.

This clonotype occurred a few times. This sequence joins TRBV12-3 or TRBV12-4 and TRBJ1-2; 7 positions agree with TRBD1. V shed 1 base, J shed 7 bases, and the junction held 3 bases outside the gene matches. The CDR3 runs 13 residues. CDR3 loop: CASSLVQGVGYTF. The DNA of the CDR3 is TGTGCCAGCAGTTTAGTCCAGGGGGTTGGCTACACCTTC.

The chain is built from TRBV7-9 and TRBJ2-3, with 7 nucleotides matching TRBD2. This CDR3 is 14 amino acids long. Germline V gene lookup returns CDR1 SEHNR and CDR2 FQNEAQ (reference sequence). V shed 4 bases and J 5 bases; nucleotides not matched to a gene: 6. CDR3: CASSSTSSGDTQYF. CDR3 in DNA: TGTGCCAGCAGCTCAACTTCTAGCGGAGATACGCAGTATTTT. The variable domain in full, with the rest retrieved from reference TRBV7-9 and TRBJ2-3, is DTGVSQNPRHKITKRGQNVTFRCDPISEHNRLYWYRQTLGQGPEFLTYFQNEAQLEKSRLLSDRFSAERPKGSFSTLEIQRTEQGDSAMYLCASSSTSSGDTQYFGPGTRLTVL.

This clonotype was observed a few times. V and J are TRBV3-1 and TRBJ2-3; D is perhaps TRBD1 (6 bases). CDR3 length: 18 amino acids. Between the trimmed V and J ends, which lost 1 base and 0 bases, there was a span of 17 bases. CDR1 and CDR2 (germline): LGHDT, YNNKEL (reference sequence). In DNA, the CDR3 is TGTGCCAGCAGCCAAGCCGAATTTTATGGGGGCAGCACAGATACGCAGTATTTT. The encoded protein is CASSQAEFYGGSTDTQYF.

This clonotype was seen more than once but under ten times. This chain joins TRBV6-5 and TRBJ1-2; D not certain. This CDR3 region has 15 residues. Trimming removed 2 bases from V and 6 bases from J, with 16 bases in between. The germline V gene encodes CDR1 MNHEY and CDR2 SVGAGI. The CDR3: CASSYKERTANGYTF. The CDR3 DNA is TGTGCCAGCAGTTACAAGGAACGCACGGCAAATGGCTACACCTTC.